The 2 T cell receptor beta chains reported below all come from one sample, sequenced in a study of T cells after yellow fever vaccination. TCRdb ran MiXCR on the 5' RACE reads and lists one entry per CDR3 protein. The sample carries around 350,000 distinct CDR3 sequences, under 7.5% recorded once. Sequences were derived from PBMCs, sampled 5 days after the yellow fever booster vaccination. Source of these receptors: a man aged 30-40 years who received the YFV17D yellow fever vaccine.

This chain links TRBV9 with TRBJ1-1; D uncertain. Per germline, CDR1 SGDLS and CDR2 YYNGEE. CDR3 length equals 15 residues. The V and J ends lost 2 bases and 1 base respectively, with 12 bases between them. The CDR3 loop is CASSVGQMANTEAFF. The DNA of the CDR3 is TGTGCCAGCAGCGTGGGCCAGATGGCGAACACTGAAGCTTTCTTT.

This chain joins TRBV12-3 or TRBV12-4 and TRBJ1-3; possible D gene TRBD1, 5 bases. This CDR3 is built from 15 residues. V was clipped by 3 bases and J by 2 bases, with 11 bases between them. In DNA form, the CDR3 reads TGTGCCAGCAGTTTTTCTGGGGGAGCTGGAAACACCATATATTTT. This codes for CASSFSGGAGNTIYF.